These 30 T cell receptor beta chains originate from one sample sequenced in a study of shared clonotypes between healthy human individuals (dated by TCRdb to 2019 to 2021). Library method: the immunoSEQ multiplex PCR assay. As stored in TCRdb, this immuneACCESS dataset retains in-frame rearrangements with V and J assigned. A fraction of the clones does not appear; measured against another copy, unresolved V genes explain less than half of the discrepancy, and the remainder lacks a known reason. The sample data list roughly 300,000 clones, and around 70% of these were observed just once. The ten largest clones represent about 10% of the sample. Sequenced input: memory CD4+ T cells sorted from blood. This specimen's cell subset or site label, interpreted: CD45RA-negative fraction. The receptor set was obtained from a man younger than 40 in good health.

At least ten counts were recorded for this clone. The chain links TRBV5-3 to TRBJ1-2, with D perhaps matching TRBD1 (5 bases). Being an ORF, TRBV5-3 has a function that is uncertain. The CDR3 runs 14 residues. The germline V and J ends were trimmed by 3 bases and 4 bases, with 13 bases remaining between them. The CDR3 sequence is CARSSLTASYGYTF. In DNA form, the CDR3 reads TGTGCCAGAAGCTCCTTGACAGCTTCCTATGGCTACACCTTC.

V and J are TRBV6-4 and TRBJ2-2; perhaps TRBD2 as D (5 bases). The CDR3 extends over 13 amino acids. Germline CDR1 is MRHNA and CDR2 is SNTAGT. Between the trimmed V and J ends, which lost 3 bases and 6 bases, there was a span of 8 bases. In DNA, the CDR3 is TGTGCCAGCAGTGAGGTCGGGGCCGGGGAGCTGTTTTTT. This codes for CASSEVGAGELFF.

For the CDR3, the DNA is TGTGCCAGCAGGCTGGGACAGGGGAATGAAAAACTGTTTTTT. Translating it yields CASRLGQGNEKLFF. The chain has TRBV6-1 and TRBJ1-4; 10 nucleotides agree with TRBD1. Unmatched junction bases numbered 3, after V lost 6 bases and J lost 5 bases. The CDR3 is made up of 14 amino acids. Germline V lookup: CDR1 MNHNS, CDR2 SASEGT.

J is TRBJ2-5 and V is TRBV7-9, with 9 positions matching TRBD2. Germline assignment: CDR1 SEHNR and CDR2 FQNEAQ (reference sequence). The trim removed 8 bases at V and 5 bases at J, leaving 12 bases unmatched. There are 15 residues in the CDR3. The CDR3 coding sequence is TGTGCCAGCGGACCCACGGGACTAGCTGACGAGACCCAGTACTTC. Translating gives CASGPTGLADETQYF.

V gene TRBV2 combines with J gene TRBJ2-7; D is perhaps TRBD2 (6 bases). The CDR3 spans 14 residues. From germline, CDR1 is SNHLY and CDR2 FYNNEI. V was shortened by 7 bases and J by 4 bases, with 17 bases between the two germline ends. The CDR3 is CASTLTGSIYEQYF. For the CDR3, the DNA is TGTGCCAGCACCCTTACCGGGAGTATATACGAGCAGTACTTC.

The V gene is TRBV4-2, the J gene TRBJ2-1; TRBD2 matches at 10 bases. In germline, CDR1 is LGHNA, CDR2 YNFKEQ. The CDR3 sequence is 18 residues long. With V trimmed by 5 bases and J by 3 bases, 13 bases remained unmatched. The CDR3 coding sequence is TGTGCCAGCAGCAAGAAGCGGGAGGGCCCACCCTTCTACAATGAGCAGTTCTTC. Protein: CASSKKREGPPFYNEQFF.

V and J are TRBV10-1 and TRBJ2-2; D is undetermined. Trimming pared 8 bases from V and 0 bases from J, leaving 7 bases between. The germline V gene has CDR1 WNHNN and CDR2 SYGVQD (reference sequence). The CDR3 has 13 residues. CDR3 sequence (DNA): TGCGCCAGCTCGCACACGAACACCGGGGAGCTGTTTTTT. Amino acids: CASSHTNTGELFF.

The V call is TRBV13, the J call TRBJ2-7; 16 bases align to TRBD2. CDR1 and CDR2 (germline): PRHDT, FYEKMQ (reference sequence). This CDR3 is 19 amino acids long. V was clipped by 5 bases and J by 0 bases; unmatched bases: 10. The CDR3 DNA is TGTGCCAGCAGCGAATCCGGGACTAGCGGGAGGGTTAGCTCCTACGAGCAGTACTTC. Translated, it gives CASSESGTSGRVSSYEQYF.

The CDR3 DNA is TGTGCCAGCTCACCAGACCGGCTCATTCAGTACTTC. Its translation is CASSPDRLIQYF. V usage is TRBV18 and J usage is TRBJ2-4; no clear D gene. V gave up 2 bases and J gave up 9 bases, with 8 bases separating them. Germline V lookup: CDR1 KGHSH, CDR2 LQKENI. The CDR3 has 12 residues.

The J gene is TRBJ2-7, the V gene TRBV18; TRBD2 matches at 7 bases. Looked up from germline, CDR1 is KGHSH and CDR2 is LQKENI. After removal of 3 bases from V and 5 bases from J, the junction contained 7 bases not matched to a gene. The CDR3 is 14 amino acids. This chain's CDR3 is CASSPGGGVDEQYF. DNA for the CDR3: TGTGCCAGCTCACCGGGGGGGGGTGTGGACGAGCAGTACTTC. Full variable domain (missing parts from reference TRBV18 and TRBJ2-7): NAGVMQNPRHLVRRRGQEARLRCSPMKGHSHVYWYRQLPEEGLKFMVYLQKENIIDESGMPKERFSAEFPKEGPSILRIQQVVRGDSAAYFCASSPGGGVDEQYFGPGTRLTVT.

The J gene is TRBJ1-5, the V gene TRBV6-1, with 7 bases fitting TRBD1. After removal of 7 bases from V and 4 bases from J, the junction contained 10 bases not matched to a gene. The CDR3 spans 15 residues. CDR1 and CDR2 from the germline V gene are MNHNS and SASEGT. CDR3 sequence (DNA): TGTGCCAGCACCTCCTTGCCACAGGGGAATCAGCCCCAGCATTTT. The encoded protein is CASTSLPQGNQPQHF.

CDR3 in amino acids: CASNWAGNEQFF. The DNA of the CDR3 is TGTGCCAGCAACTGGGCGGGTAATGAGCAGTTCTTC. V usage is TRBV7-2 and J usage is TRBJ2-1; perhaps TRBD2 as D (5 bases). Germline V lookup: CDR1 SGHTA, CDR2 FQGNSA. V was shortened by 7 bases and J by 7 bases, with 11 bases between the two germline ends. CDR3 length: 12 residues.

The chain is built from TRBV15 and TRBJ2-7, with 9 nucleotides matching TRBD1. The CDR3 totals 14 residues. CDR1 is LNHNV, CDR2 YYDKDF, per germline (reference sequence). V dropped 0 bases and J dropped 3; count of bases not matched to a gene: 0. CDR3: CATSREGQGYEQYF. In DNA form, the CDR3 reads TGTGCCACCAGCAGAGAGGGACAGGGCTACGAGCAGTACTTC.

The genes are TRBV30 and TRBJ1-3; D is unresolved. The V end was cut by 2 bases, the J end by 0 bases, with 8 bases between. Germline CDR1 is GTSNPN and CDR2 is SVGIG (reference sequence). The CDR3 runs 14 residues. The CDR3 protein is CAWSQGFSGNTIYF. CDR3 coding DNA: TGTGCCTGGAGTCAAGGGTTCTCTGGAAACACCATATATTTT. Based on the CDR3 plus reference TRBV30 and TRBJ1-3, the full variable domain is SQTIHQWPATLVQPVGSPLSLECTVEGTSNPNLYWYRQAAGRGLQLLFYSVGIGQISSEVPQNLSASRPQDRQFILSSKKLLLSDSGFYLCAWSQGFSGNTIYFGEGSWLTVV.

V usage is TRBV15 and J usage is TRBJ2-1; perhaps TRBD2 as D (6 bases). Trimming removed 1 base from V and 0 bases from J, with 19 bases in between. Germline assignment: CDR1 LNHNV and CDR2 YYDKDF (reference sequence). CDR3 length: 19 amino acids. CDR3 sequence: CATSRVGPGTGLSYNEQFF. The CDR3 DNA follows: TGTGCCACCAGCAGAGTGGGCCCCGGGACGGGACTCTCCTACAATGAGCAGTTCTTC.

The chain combines TRBV7-9 with TRBJ2-1; TRBD2 agrees at 7 bases. The CDR3 runs to 14 residues. In germline, CDR1 is SEHNR, CDR2 FQNEAQ (reference sequence). V lost 5 bases and J lost 8; bases outside the gene matches: 9. CDR3 amino acids: CASSPHGTSDEQFF. CDR3 DNA: TGTGCCAGCAGCCCACACGGAACTAGCGATGAGCAGTTCTTC.

This chain connects TRBV15 to TRBJ2-7; 15 bases map to TRBD2. V lost 2 bases to trimming and J lost 0 bases; unmatched junction nucleotides: 14. The CDR3 runs to 21 residues. CDR1 LNHNV and CDR2 YYDKDF come from the germline V gene (reference sequence). CDR3 in amino acids: CATSRPTSPGLAGGSSYEQYF. In DNA, the CDR3 is TGTGCCACCAGCAGACCAACTTCACCGGGACTAGCGGGAGGTTCCTCCTACGAGCAGTACTTC.

CDR3 loop: CASMAGLGRASSYEQYF. The CDR3 DNA sequence: TGTGCCAGCATGGCAGGGTTGGGTCGGGCTAGCTCCTACGAGCAGTACTTC. The chain employs TRBV27 and TRBJ2-7; a weak D match, TRBD1 (5 bases). This CDR3 has 17 amino acids. With 7 bases removed from V and 0 bases from J, the gap between germline ends came to 22 bases. Germline V gene sequence: CDR1 MNHEY, CDR2 SMNVEV (reference sequence).

This clone has ten or more counts. The chain is built from TRBV7-2 and TRBJ2-7; D gene ambiguous. This CDR3 comprises 14 residues. The V and J ends lost 0 bases and 0 bases respectively, with 6 bases between them. CDR1 and CDR2 (germline): SGHTA, FQGNSA. Here the CDR3 reads CASSLAGNSYEQYF. Here the CDR3 DNA reads TGTGCCAGCAGCTTAGCTGGCAACTCCTACGAGCAGTACTTC.

The J gene is TRBJ2-7, the V gene TRBV18; 7 bases map to TRBD2. The CDR3 has 14 residues. Germline V gene lookup returns CDR1 KGHSH and CDR2 LQKENI. V shed 2 bases, J shed 9 bases, and the junction held 10 bases outside the gene matches. CDR3 region: CASSPTNTLAPQYF. The CDR3 nucleotides are TGTGCCAGCTCACCAACCAACACACTAGCGCCGCAGTACTTC. The entire variable domain, with the rest obtained from reference TRBV18 and TRBJ2-7, is as follows: NAGVMQNPRHLVRRRGQEARLRCSPMKGHSHVYWYRQLPEEGLKFMVYLQKENIIDESGMPKERFSAEFPKEGPSILRIQQVVRGDSAAYFCASSPTNTLAPQYFGPGTRLTVT.

The CDR3 sequence is CASSYDRGLGKRQFF. The CDR3, as DNA: TGTGCCAGCAGCTATGACAGGGGGCTTGGCAAACGTCAGTTCTTC. This rearrangement joins TRBV7-8 to TRBJ2-1; 10 bases align to TRBD1. J was trimmed by 13 bases and V by 4 bases; bases with no gene match: 13. Germline V CDR1 and CDR2: SGHVS, FQNEAQ. This CDR3 has 15 amino acids.

This clone was counted a single time. V usage is TRBV19 and J usage is TRBJ2-1, with 9 bases lining up with TRBD1. The CDR3 runs 14 residues. Germline lookup yields CDR1 LNHDA and CDR2 SQIVND (reference sequence). With 4 bases clipped from V and 15 bases from J, the junction kept 13 bases outside the gene matches. The CDR3 coding sequence is TGTGCCAGTAGTACAGAAAGGGGGACAGGGCCTGTGTTCTTC. Amino acids: CASSTERGTGPVFF.

The chain is built from TRBV2 and TRBJ1-3; 9 bases line up with TRBD1. The ends lost 5 bases at V and 2 bases at J; junction bases unmatched: 4. Germline CDR1 SNHLY, CDR2 FYNNEI. This CDR3 is built from 15 residues. This CDR3 reads CASSKDRGTGNTIYF. In DNA, the CDR3 is TGTGCCAGCAGTAAGGACAGGGGAACTGGAAACACCATATATTTT.

The chain has TRBV7-9 and TRBJ1-4; a possible D gene is TRBD1 (5 bases). CDR1 and CDR2 (germline): SEHNR, FQNEAQ (reference sequence). The CDR3 length is 16 residues. V lost 7 bases and J lost 5, with 20 bases in between. The CDR3 sequence: CASTPGPPFPNEKLFF. The DNA for the CDR3 is TGTGCCAGCACCCCGGGACCACCCTTCCCCAATGAAAAACTGTTTTTT. The full variable domain, in which reference TRBV7-9 and TRBJ1-4 provide the parts outside the CDR3, is DTGVSQNPRHKITKRGQNVTFRCDPISEHNRLYWYRQTLGQGPEFLTYFQNEAQLEKSRLLSDRFSAERPKGSFSTLEIQRTEQGDSAMYLCASTPGPPFPNEKLFFGSGTQLSVL.

The genes are TRBV6-1 and TRBJ2-7; a weak D match, TRBD2 (5 bases). The length of the CDR3 is 13 residues. Germline assignment: CDR1 MNHNS and CDR2 SASEGT. V lost 8 bases to trimming and J lost 5 bases, with 16 bases between them. The CDR3 bases are TGTGCCAGCCTGAGTTTGGGGAGCCACGAGCAGTACTTC. Its protein is CASLSLGSHEQYF.

The table lists this clone with a few counts. The chain links TRBV27 to TRBJ1-1; TRBD1 is a possible D gene (6 bases). The CDR3 sequence is 13 residues long. CDR1 and CDR2 (germline): MNHEY, SMNVEV (reference sequence). The V gene lost 5 bases and the J gene lost 9 bases, with 16 bases spanning the gap. In nucleotides, the CDR3 is TGTGCCAGCAGTCAAACCCCCGACAGGAAAGCTTTCTTT. Encoded protein: CASSQTPDRKAFF.

This clone appeared a single time. The chain combines TRBV11-3 with TRBJ2-3; D not resolved. Trimming pared 2 bases from V and 3 bases from J, leaving 6 bases between. CDR1 is SGHNT and CDR2 is YENEEA in the germline V gene. The CDR3 has 13 residues. CDR3 protein: CASSLRQTDTQYF. Written as DNA, the CDR3 is TGTGCCAGCAGCTTAAGGCAGACAGATACGCAGTATTTT.

The chain joins TRBV2 to TRBJ2-1; 11 nucleotides line up with TRBD2. Trimming at V came to 7 bases and at J to 7 bases, leaving 12 bases not matched to a gene. Germline CDR1 is SNHLY and CDR2 is FYNNEI. The CDR3 contains 16 residues. CDR3 loop: CASIRFSGRAENEQFF. CDR3 nucleotides: TGTGCCAGCATTCGATTTAGCGGGAGGGCCGAAAATGAGCAGTTCTTC.

Concerning this clone itself: Distinct nucleotide sequences in the sample also encode this CDR3. The V call is TRBV20-1, the J call TRBJ1-3, with D hard to call. From germline, CDR1 is DFQATT and CDR2 SNEGSKA (reference sequence). The CDR3 consists of 11 residues. V lost 5 bases to trimming and J lost 3 bases, with 5 bases between them. CDR3 region: CSASDGNTIYF. For the CDR3, the DNA is TGCAGTGCTTCCGATGGAAACACCATATATTTT.

The chain links TRBV4-1 to TRBJ1-1, with D possibly being TRBD1 (6 bases). CDR1 and CDR2 from the germline V gene are MGHRA and YSYEKL. The CDR3 is made up of 14 amino acids. V was trimmed by 2 bases and J by 6 bases, leaving 13 bases between them. The CDR3 nucleotides read TGCGCCAGCAGCCAATTCGGACAGAAACCTGAAGCTTTCTTT. Translated: CASSQFGQKPEAFF.